What follows describes a single T cell receptor beta chain. Clones were sequenced by immunoSEQ multiplex PCR, and TCRdb holds only the in-frame ones, with some missing. The sample includes about 59,000 clones, about 94% of them seen just once. The length of the CDR3 is 14 residues. The V gene's germline CDR1 is SGHTA and CDR2 FQGNSA. The V and J ends lost 1 base and 11 bases respectively, with 14 bases between them. These data originate in a study of T cell changes during pregnancy in multiple sclerosis. The rearrangement links TRBV7-2 to TRBJ1-4, with D possibly TRBD1 on 5 matching bases. Sequences were derived from peripheral blood, sampled in the third trimester of pregnancy. The TCR was taken from a female donor in good health, enrolled as a control in a pregnancy study. The CDR3 nucleotides are TGTGCCAGCAGCTTAGTAGGGTTCGGGGGGAAACTGTTTTTT. This encodes CASSLVGFGGKLFF.